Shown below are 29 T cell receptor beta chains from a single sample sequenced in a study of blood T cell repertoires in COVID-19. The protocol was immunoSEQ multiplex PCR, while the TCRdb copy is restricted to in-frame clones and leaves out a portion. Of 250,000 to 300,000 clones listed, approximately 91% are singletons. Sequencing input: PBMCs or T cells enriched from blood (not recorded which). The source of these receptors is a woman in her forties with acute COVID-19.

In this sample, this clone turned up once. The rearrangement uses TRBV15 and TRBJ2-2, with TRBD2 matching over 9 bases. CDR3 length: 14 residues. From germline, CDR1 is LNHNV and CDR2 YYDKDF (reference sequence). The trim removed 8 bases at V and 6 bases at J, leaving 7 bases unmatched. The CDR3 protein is CATRLAGKAGELFF. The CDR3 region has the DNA TGTGCCACCCGGCTAGCGGGAAAGGCCGGGGAGCTGTTTTTT.

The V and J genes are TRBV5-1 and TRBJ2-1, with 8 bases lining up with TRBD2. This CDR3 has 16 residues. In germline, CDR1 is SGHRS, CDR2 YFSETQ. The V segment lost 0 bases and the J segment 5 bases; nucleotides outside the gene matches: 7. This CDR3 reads CASSLAGGARNNEQFF. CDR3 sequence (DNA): TGCGCCAGCAGCTTGGCCGGGGGGGCTCGGAACAATGAGCAGTTCTTC. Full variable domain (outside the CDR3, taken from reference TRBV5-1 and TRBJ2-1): KAGVTQTPRYLIKTRGQQVTLSCSPISGHRSVSWYQQTPGQGLQFLFEYFSETQRNKGNFPGRFSGRQFSNSRSEMNVSTLELGDSALYLCASSLAGGARNNEQFFGPGTRLTVL.

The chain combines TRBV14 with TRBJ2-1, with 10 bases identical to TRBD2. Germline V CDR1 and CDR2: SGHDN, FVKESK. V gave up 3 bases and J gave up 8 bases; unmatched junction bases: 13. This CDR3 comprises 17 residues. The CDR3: CASSQELQLAGFDEQFF. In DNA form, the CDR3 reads TGTGCCAGCAGCCAGGAGTTACAACTAGCGGGGTTCGATGAGCAGTTCTTC.

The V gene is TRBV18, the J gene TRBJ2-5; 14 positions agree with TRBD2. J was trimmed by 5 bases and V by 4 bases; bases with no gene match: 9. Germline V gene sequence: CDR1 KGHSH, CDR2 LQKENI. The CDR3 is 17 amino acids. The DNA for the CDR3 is TGTGCCAGCTCACGGCCGGGACTAGCGGGAGTGGGGGAGACCCAGTACTTC. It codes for CASSRPGLAGVGETQYF.

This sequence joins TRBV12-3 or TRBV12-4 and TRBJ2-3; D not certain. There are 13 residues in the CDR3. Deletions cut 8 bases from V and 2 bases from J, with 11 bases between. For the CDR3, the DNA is TGTGCCAGCTCCGGGTTCTACACAGATACGCAGTATTTT. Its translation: CASSGFYTDTQYF.

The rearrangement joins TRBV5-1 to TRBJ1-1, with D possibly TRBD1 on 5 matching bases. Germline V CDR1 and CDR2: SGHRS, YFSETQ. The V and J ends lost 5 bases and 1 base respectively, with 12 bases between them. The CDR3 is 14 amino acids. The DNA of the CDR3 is TGCGCCAGCAGTGGGGGACTGGGGAACACTGAAGCTTTCTTT. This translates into CASSGGLGNTEAFF.

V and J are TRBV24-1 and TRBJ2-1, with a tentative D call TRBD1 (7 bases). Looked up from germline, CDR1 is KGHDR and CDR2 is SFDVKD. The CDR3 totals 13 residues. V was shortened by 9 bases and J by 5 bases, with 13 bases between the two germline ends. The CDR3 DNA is TGTGCCACCGCGGGACAGCGAAACAATGAGCAGTTCTTC. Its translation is CATAGQRNNEQFF.

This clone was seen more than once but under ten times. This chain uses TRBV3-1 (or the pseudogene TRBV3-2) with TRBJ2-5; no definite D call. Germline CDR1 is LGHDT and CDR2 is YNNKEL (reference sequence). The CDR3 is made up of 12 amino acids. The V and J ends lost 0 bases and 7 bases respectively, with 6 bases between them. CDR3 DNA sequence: TGTGCCAGCAGCCAAGAGGGCGCGACCCAGTACTTC. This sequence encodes CASSQEGATQYF.

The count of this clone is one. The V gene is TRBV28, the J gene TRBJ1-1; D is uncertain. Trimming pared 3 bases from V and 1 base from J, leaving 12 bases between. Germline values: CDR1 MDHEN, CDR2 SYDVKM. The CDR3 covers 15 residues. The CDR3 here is CASSLGGRQNTEAFF. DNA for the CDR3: TGTGCCAGCAGTTTGGGTGGCAGGCAGAACACTGAAGCTTTCTTT.

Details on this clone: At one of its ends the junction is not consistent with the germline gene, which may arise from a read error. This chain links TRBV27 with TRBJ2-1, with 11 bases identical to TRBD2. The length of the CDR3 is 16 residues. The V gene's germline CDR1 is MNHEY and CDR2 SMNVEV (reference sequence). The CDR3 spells CASSLLASGGTNKQFF. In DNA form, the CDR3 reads TGTGCCAGCAGTTTATTAGCTAGCGGGGGGACCAATAAGCAGTTCTTC.

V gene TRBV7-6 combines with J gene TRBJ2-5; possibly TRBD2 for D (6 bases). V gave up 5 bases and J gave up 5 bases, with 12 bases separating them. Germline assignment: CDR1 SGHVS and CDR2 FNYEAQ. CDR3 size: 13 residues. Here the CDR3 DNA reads TGTGCCAGCAGCGTCGGGACTGGGGAGACCCAGTACTTC. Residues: CASSVGTGETQYF.

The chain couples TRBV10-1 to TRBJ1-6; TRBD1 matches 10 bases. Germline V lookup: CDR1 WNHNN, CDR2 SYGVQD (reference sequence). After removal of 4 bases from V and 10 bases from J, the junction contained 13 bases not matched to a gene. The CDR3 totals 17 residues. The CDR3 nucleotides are TGCGCCAGCAGTGGGGGCCCCCGGACAGGGGGAAGGTCACCCCTCCACTTT. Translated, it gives CASSGGPRTGGRSPLHF.

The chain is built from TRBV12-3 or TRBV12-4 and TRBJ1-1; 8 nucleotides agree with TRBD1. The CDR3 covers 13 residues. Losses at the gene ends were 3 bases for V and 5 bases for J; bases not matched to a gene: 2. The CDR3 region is CASSFQGATEAFF. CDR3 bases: TGTGCCAGCAGTTTTCAGGGGGCGACTGAAGCTTTCTTT.

The CDR3 nucleotides are TGTGCCAGTAGTATTCAACAGGGGACCAATTCACCCCTCCACTTT. This encodes CASSIQQGTNSPLHF. J is TRBJ1-6 and V is TRBV19; 7 positions match TRBD1. Germline V gene sequence: CDR1 LNHDA, CDR2 SQIVND (reference sequence). CDR3 length: 15 amino acids. The ends lost 3 bases at V and 7 bases at J; junction bases unmatched: 6.

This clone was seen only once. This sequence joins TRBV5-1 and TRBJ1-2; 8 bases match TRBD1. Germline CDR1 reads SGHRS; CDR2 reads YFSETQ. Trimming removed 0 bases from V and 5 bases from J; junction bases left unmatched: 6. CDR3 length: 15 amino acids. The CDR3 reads CASSLAQGAGYGYTF. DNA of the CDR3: TGCGCCAGCAGCTTGGCCCAGGGGGCTGGATATGGCTACACCTTC.

The chain's CDR3 is CASSERGGYEQYF. CDR3 DNA sequence: TGTGCCAGTAGTGAACGGGGGGGCTACGAGCAGTACTTC. The rearrangement joins TRBV19 to TRBJ2-7; 8 bases fit TRBD2. This CDR3 comprises 13 residues. The trim removed 5 bases at V and 3 bases at J, leaving 3 bases unmatched. Germline CDR1 and CDR2: LNHDA and SQIVND (reference sequence). Supplemented by reference TRBV19 and TRBJ2-7, the full variable domain reads DGGITQSPKYLFRKEGQNVTLSCEQNLNHDAMYWYRQDPGQGLRLIYYSQIVNDFQKGDIAEGYSVSREKKESFPLTVTSAQKNPTAFYLCASSERGGYEQYFGPGTRLTVT.

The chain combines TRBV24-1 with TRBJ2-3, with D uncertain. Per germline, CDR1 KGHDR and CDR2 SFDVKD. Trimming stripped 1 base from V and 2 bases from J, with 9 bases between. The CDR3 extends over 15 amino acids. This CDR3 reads CATSDLGDSTDTQYF. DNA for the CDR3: TGTGCCACCAGTGATTTAGGTGACTCCACAGATACGCAGTATTTT.

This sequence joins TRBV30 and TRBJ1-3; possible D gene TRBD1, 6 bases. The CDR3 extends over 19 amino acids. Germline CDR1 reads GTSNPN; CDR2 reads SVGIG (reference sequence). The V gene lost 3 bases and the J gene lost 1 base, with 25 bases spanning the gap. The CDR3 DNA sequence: TGTGCCTGGAGAAGCGAGACAGGTCTAGGTGGAAATTCTGGAAACACCATATATTTT. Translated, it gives CAWRSETGLGGNSGNTIYF. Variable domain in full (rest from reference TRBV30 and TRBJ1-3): SQTIHQWPATLVQPVGSPLSLECTVEGTSNPNLYWYRQAAGRGLQLLFYSVGIGQISSEVPQNLSASRPQDRQFILSSKKLLLSDSGFYLCAWRSETGLGGNSGNTIYFGEGSWLTVV.

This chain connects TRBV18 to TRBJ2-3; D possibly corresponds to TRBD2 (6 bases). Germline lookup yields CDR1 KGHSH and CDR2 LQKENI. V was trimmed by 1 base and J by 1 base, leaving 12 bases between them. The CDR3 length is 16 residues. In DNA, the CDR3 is TGTGCCAGCTCACCACGCTTTCCGGGGGGCACAGATACGCAGTATTTT. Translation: CASSPRFPGGTDTQYF.

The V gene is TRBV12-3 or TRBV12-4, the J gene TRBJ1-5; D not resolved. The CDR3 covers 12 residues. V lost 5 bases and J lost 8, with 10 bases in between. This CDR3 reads CASSTNGEPQHF. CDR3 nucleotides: TGTGCCAGCAGTACCAACGGTGAGCCCCAGCATTTT.

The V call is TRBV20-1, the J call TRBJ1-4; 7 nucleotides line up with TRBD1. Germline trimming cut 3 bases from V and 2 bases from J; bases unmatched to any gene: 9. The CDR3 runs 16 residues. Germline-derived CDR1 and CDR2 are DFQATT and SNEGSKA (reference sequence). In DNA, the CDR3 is TGCAGTGCTAGTCCGGGACAGACGCTTACTAATGAAAAACTGTTTTTT. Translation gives CSASPGQTLTNEKLFF.

The CDR3 region has the DNA TGTGCCAGCAGCTCAGGGACAGCTGGTGGCTACACCTTC. Amino acids: CASSSGTAGGYTF. The genes are TRBV5-6 and TRBJ1-2; 7 nucleotides agree with TRBD1. Germline V lookup: CDR1 SGHDT, CDR2 YYEEEE. V lost 3 bases, J lost 7 bases, and 6 bases stayed unmatched. This CDR3 comprises 13 residues.

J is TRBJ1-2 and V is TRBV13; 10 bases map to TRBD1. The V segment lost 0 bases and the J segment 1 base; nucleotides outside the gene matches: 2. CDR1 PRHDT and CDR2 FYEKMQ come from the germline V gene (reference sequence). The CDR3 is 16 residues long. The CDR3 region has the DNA TGTGCCAGCAGCTTAGGGACAGGGGGCCGTAACTATGGCTACACCTTC. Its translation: CASSLGTGGRNYGYTF.

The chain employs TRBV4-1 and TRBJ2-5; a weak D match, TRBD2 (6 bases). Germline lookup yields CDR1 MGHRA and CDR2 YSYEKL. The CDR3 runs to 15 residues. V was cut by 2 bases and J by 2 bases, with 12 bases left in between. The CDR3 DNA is TGCGCCAGCAGCCAAATGGGACTCCCACAAGAGACCCAGTACTTC. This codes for CASSQMGLPQETQYF.

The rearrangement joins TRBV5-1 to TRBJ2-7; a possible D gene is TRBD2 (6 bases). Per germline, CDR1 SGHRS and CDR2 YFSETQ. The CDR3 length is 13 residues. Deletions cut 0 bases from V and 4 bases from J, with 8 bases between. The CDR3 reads CASSLEGTYEQYF. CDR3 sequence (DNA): TGCGCCAGCAGCTTGGAGGGGACTTACGAGCAGTACTTC.

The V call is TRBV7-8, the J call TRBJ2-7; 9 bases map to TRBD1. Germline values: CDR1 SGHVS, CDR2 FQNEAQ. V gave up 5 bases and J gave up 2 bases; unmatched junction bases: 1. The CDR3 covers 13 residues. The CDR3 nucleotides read TGTGCCAGCAGCCGGGACAGGGCCTACGAGCAGTACTTC. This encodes CASSRDRAYEQYF.

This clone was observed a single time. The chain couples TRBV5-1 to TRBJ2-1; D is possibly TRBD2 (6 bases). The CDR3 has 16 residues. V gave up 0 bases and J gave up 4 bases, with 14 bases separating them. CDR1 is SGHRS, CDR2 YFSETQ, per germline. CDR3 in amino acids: CASSLAPRDSYNEQFF. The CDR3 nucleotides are TGCGCCAGCAGCTTGGCCCCACGGGACTCATACAATGAGCAGTTCTTC. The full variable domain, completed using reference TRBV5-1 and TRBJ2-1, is KAGVTQTPRYLIKTRGQQVTLSCSPISGHRSVSWYQQTPGQGLQFLFEYFSETQRNKGNFPGRFSGRQFSNSRSEMNVSTLELGDSALYLCASSLAPRDSYNEQFFGPGTRLTVL.

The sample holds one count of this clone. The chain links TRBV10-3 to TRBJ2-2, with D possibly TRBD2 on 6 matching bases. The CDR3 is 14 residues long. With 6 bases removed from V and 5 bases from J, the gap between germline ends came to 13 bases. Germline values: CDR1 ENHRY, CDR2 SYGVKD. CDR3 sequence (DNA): TGTGCCATCAGCGGCAGGGAGGTGACCGGGGAGCTGTTTTTT. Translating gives CAISGREVTGELFF.

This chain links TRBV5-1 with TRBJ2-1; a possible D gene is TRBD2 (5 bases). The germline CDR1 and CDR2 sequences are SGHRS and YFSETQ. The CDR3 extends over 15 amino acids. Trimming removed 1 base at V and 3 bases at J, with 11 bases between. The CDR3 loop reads CASSLSSSLYNEQFF. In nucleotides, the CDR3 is TGCGCCAGCAGCTTGTCGTCTAGCCTCTACAATGAGCAGTTCTTC.